This T cell receptor (beta chain) was captured in a study of blood T cell repertoires in COVID-19. Whole-study context: T cells, B-cell-depleted T cells, or PBMCs provided the cDNA or gDNA that served as material.

The germline V and J ends were trimmed by 4 bases and 4 bases, with 14 bases remaining between them. This CDR3 is 14 amino acids long. Looked up from germline, CDR1 is SGHRS and CDR2 is YFSETQ. In the original workflow: Estimation of nucleated cell counts relied on the amplification of reference gene primers. Assay used: immunoSEQ multiplex PCR; TCRdb lists only in-frame clones, some missing. V and J calls and clone size are given by that table; D and trimming were obtained from the DNA. The sample yields some 130,000 clones, roughly three quarters seen once. This receptor was obtained from a woman aged 70 to 79 with acute or convalescent COVID-19. The sample was peripheral blood. The chain recombines TRBV5-1 with TRBJ1-1; D remains unclear. The DNA of the CDR3 is TGCGCCAGCAGCACCCAGGATGCGACCACTGAAGCTTTCTTT. Protein product: CASSTQDATTEAFF.